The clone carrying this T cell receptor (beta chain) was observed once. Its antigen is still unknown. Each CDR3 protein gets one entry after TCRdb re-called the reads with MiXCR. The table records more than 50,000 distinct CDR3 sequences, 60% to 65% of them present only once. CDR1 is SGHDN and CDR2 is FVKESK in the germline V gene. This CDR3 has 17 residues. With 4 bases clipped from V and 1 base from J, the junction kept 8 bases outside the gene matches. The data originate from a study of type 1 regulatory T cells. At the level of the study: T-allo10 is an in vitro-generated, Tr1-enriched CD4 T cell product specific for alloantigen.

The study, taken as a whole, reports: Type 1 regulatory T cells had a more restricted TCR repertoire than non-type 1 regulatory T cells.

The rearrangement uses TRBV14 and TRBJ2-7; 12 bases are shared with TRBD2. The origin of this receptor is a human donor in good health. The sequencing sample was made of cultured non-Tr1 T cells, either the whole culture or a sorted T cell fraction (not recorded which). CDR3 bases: TGTGCCAGCAGCCGGTTAAGACTAGCGGGAGAATCCTACGAGCAGTACTTC. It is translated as CASSRLRLAGESYEQYF.